This T cell receptor beta chain was profiled in a study of T cells in Graves' hyperthyroidism and ophthalmopathy. Study results and caveats: The blood repertoire included most of the expanded thyroid clonotypes above 0.001.

Per germline, CDR1 LNHDA and CDR2 SQIVND (reference sequence). With V trimmed by 5 bases and J by 2 bases, 7 bases remained unmatched. The CDR3 is 16 amino acids. Authors of the study amplified TCR beta CDR3 regions from RNA transcripts. HTBI primers were employed in a first-round RT-PCR of the TCR CDR3. TCRdb reanalysed the multiplex PCR reads using MiXCR and keeps one entry per CDR3 protein. The table has 800,000 or so distinct CDR3 sequences, about 38% seen once. With respect to this clonotype: Its antigen is still unknown.

The sample taken for sequencing was blood. The receptor was isolated from a man aged 18 to 35 with Graves' hyperthyroidism. The genes are TRBV19 and TRBJ1-5, with TRBD1 identical over 9 bases. The CDR3 DNA is TGTGCCAGTAGTCCACGGACAGGGGAGCGCAATCAGCCCCAGCATTTT. Encoded protein: CASSPRTGERNQPQHF.